These 26 T cell receptor beta chains were all obtained from the same sample, sequenced in a study of graft-versus-host responses after intestinal transplantation. Their target antigens are unknown. Clones were read by immunoSEQ multiplex PCR, and TCRdb kept only the in-frame ones, dropping some. The sample yields over 45,000 clones, 70% to 90% seen once. The starting material was unstimulated CD4+ T cells sorted from spleen or lymph node cells, obtained before transplant. These receptors all come from a human donor who was the organ donor for an intestinal transplant.

The count of this clone is one. The chain recombines TRBV19 with TRBJ2-2; 7 nucleotides agree with TRBD2. Germline V gives CDR1 LNHDA, CDR2 SQIVND (reference sequence). CDR3 length: 15 residues. With 5 bases clipped from V and 0 bases from J, the junction kept 3 bases outside the gene matches. In DNA form, the CDR3 reads TGTGCCAGTAGTCGGGACTACCCGAACACCGGGGAGCTGTTTTTT. It is translated as CASSRDYPNTGELFF.

The V gene is TRBV10-1, the J gene TRBJ2-1; TRBD2 matches 12 bases. Unmatched junction bases numbered 8, after V lost 5 bases and J lost 0 bases. In germline, CDR1 is WNHNN, CDR2 SYGVQD (reference sequence). The CDR3 runs to 18 residues. CDR3 coding DNA: TGCGCCAGCAGTAAGGGACTAGCGGGTAAAAGCTCCTACAATGAGCAGTTCTTC. As protein: CASSKGLAGKSSYNEQFF.

The chain recombines TRBV5-4 with TRBJ2-7, with a weak D call TRBD1 (6 bases). The ends were cut back, 4 bases at V and 7 bases at J, with 27 bases in the middle. Germline lookup yields CDR1 SGHNT and CDR2 YYREEE (reference sequence). This CDR3 is 17 amino acids long. The CDR3 DNA reads as TGTGCCAGCAGCGCCCCGACAGGAGCTCGCCGCAGGGAAGAGCAGTACTTC. This translates into CASSAPTGARRREEQYF.

This clone was counted once. The rearrangement uses TRBV13 and TRBJ2-2; TRBD2 aligns across 8 bases. CDR3 length: 18 residues. V shed 4 bases, J shed 5 bases, and the junction held 15 bases outside the gene matches. CDR1 and CDR2 from the germline V gene are PRHDT and FYEKMQ (reference sequence). CDR3 in DNA: TGTGCCAGCAGCTCCAGTCTACTAGCGGCTACCACGACCGGGGAGCTGTTTTTT. This encodes CASSSSLLAATTTGELFF.

This chain links TRBV2 with TRBJ2-2; 14 nucleotides align to TRBD2. J was trimmed by 3 bases and V by 11 bases; bases with no gene match: 2. Germline V gene lookup returns CDR1 SNHLY and CDR2 FYNNEI. CDR3 length equals 14 residues. CDR3 loop: CAGGLAGDTGELFF. The DNA of the CDR3 is TGTGCCGGGGGACTAGCGGGGGACACCGGGGAGCTGTTTTTT. Filled out from reference TRBV2 and TRBJ2-2, the complete variable domain reads EPEVTQTPSHQVTQMGQEVILRCVPISNHLYFYWYRQILGQKVEFLVSFYNNEISEKSEIFDDQFSVERPDGSNFTLKIRSTKLEDSAMYFCAGGLAGDTGELFFGEGSRLTVL.

This chain uses TRBV9 with TRBJ2-2, with D perhaps matching TRBD2 (5 bases). Trimming stripped 0 bases from V and 5 bases from J, with 14 bases between. The CDR3 is made up of 16 amino acids. Per the germline V gene, CDR1 is SGDLS and CDR2 is YYNGEE. The CDR3 loop is CASSVVVGSGTGELFF. DNA for the CDR3: TGTGCCAGCAGCGTAGTCGTGGGGAGTGGGACCGGGGAGCTGTTTTTT.

This CDR3 reads CASRGVDRAEKLFF. CDR3 in DNA: TGTGCCAGCAGGGGGGTGGACAGGGCTGAAAAACTGTTTTTT. The rearrangement links TRBV6-1 to TRBJ1-4, with TRBD1 matching 8 bases. This CDR3 contains 14 residues. The germline gives CDR1 MNHNS, CDR2 SASEGT. Trimming took 6 bases from V and 7 from J; bases not matched to a gene: 7.

V and J are TRBV6-6 and TRBJ2-7, with 10 bases identical to TRBD1. Trimming took 7 bases from V and 0 from J; bases not matched to a gene: 6. Germline CDR1 is MNHNY and CDR2 is SVGAGI (reference sequence). The CDR3 runs to 15 residues. The CDR3 loop reads CASTAGTGASYEQYF. The CDR3 DNA is TGTGCCAGCACCGCCGGGACAGGGGCCTCCTACGAGCAGTACTTC.

This clone has just a few counts. Other nucleotide sequences in the sample specify the same CDR3. The chain's CDR3 is CASSLPGGLYEQYF. DNA for the CDR3: TGTGCCAGCAGTTTACCGGGCGGGCTATACGAGCAGTACTTC. The chain joins TRBV28 to TRBJ2-7; tentatively, D is TRBD2 (5 bases). CDR3 length: 14 residues. The germline V gene encodes CDR1 MDHEN and CDR2 SYDVKM. Trimming left V 2 bases short and J 4 bases short, with 12 bases between.

V usage is TRBV19 and J usage is TRBJ2-3; maybe TRBD2 (5 bases). V shed 6 bases and J shed 6 bases, with 10 bases lying between them. CDR3 size: 12 residues. Germline V gene data show CDR1 as LNHDA and CDR2 as SQIVND (reference sequence). CDR3 nucleotide sequence: TGTGCCAGTAGCGCGGGTATGGATACGCAGTATTTT. Translated, it gives CASSAGMDTQYF.

The chain has TRBV30 and TRBJ2-3, with TRBD2 identical over 9 bases. CDR3 length: 17 residues. The V and J ends lost 0 bases and 0 bases, in that order; junction bases with no gene match: 7. Germline lookup yields CDR1 GTSNPN and CDR2 SVGIG (reference sequence). CDR3 in amino acids: CAWSVGTSGYSTDTQYF. In DNA, the CDR3 is TGTGCCTGGAGTGTCGGAACTAGCGGGTATAGCACAGATACGCAGTATTTT.

As concerns this clone: Relative to the germline gene, one junction end is altered; a read error may explain this. The V call is TRBV7-7, the J call TRBJ2-5; TRBD2 agrees at 7 bases. This CDR3 spans 14 amino acids. CDR1 SSHAT and CDR2 FNYEAQ come from the germline V gene (reference sequence). In nucleotides, the CDR3 is TGTGCTAGCAGCTTAGCAGCGGGGCAAGAGACCCAGTACTTC. Translated, it gives CASSLAAGQETQYF. Full variable domain (rest looked up from reference TRBV7-7 and TRBJ2-5): GAGVSQSPRYKVTKRGQDVTLRCDPISSHATLYWYQQALGQGPEFLTYFNYEAQPDKSGLPSDRFSAERPEGSISTLTIQRTEQRDSAMYRCASSLAAGQETQYFGPGTRLLVL.

V is TRBV29-1 and J is TRBJ1-1; TRBD1 is a possible D gene (6 bases). V was pared by 6 bases and J by 2 bases, with 10 bases between. Germline CDR1 SQVTM, CDR2 ANQGSEA. The CDR3 extends over 12 amino acids. The CDR3 coding sequence is TGCAGCGTGGACAGTTCTAACACTGAAGCTTTCTTT. It codes for CSVDSSNTEAFF.

V gene TRBV7-9 combines with J gene TRBJ2-5; TRBD1 matches 12 bases. After removal of 4 bases from V and 5 bases from J, the junction contained 11 bases not matched to a gene. Germline lookup yields CDR1 SEHNR and CDR2 FQNEAQ (reference sequence). This CDR3 spans 17 amino acids. In nucleotides, the CDR3 is TGTGCCAGCAGCTCTCCGGGACAGGGGGCGCCCCGGGAGACCCAGTACTTC. Protein product: CASSSPGQGAPRETQYF.

The CDR3 loop is CASSSGTRTDTQYF. The DNA for the CDR3 is TGTGCCAGCAGCTCAGGGACTCGAACAGATACGCAGTATTTT. The chain carries TRBV11-2 and TRBJ2-3, with D possibly being TRBD2 (6 bases). Trimming pared 4 bases from V and 3 bases from J, leaving 11 bases between. CDR3 length: 14 amino acids. Germline CDR1 is SGHAT and CDR2 is FQNNGV.

The chain uses TRBV9 and TRBJ2-1, with 10 positions matching TRBD1. The germline V gene encodes CDR1 SGDLS and CDR2 YYNGEE. Unmatched junction bases numbered 1, after V lost 0 bases and J lost 4 bases. This CDR3 has 15 residues. Here the CDR3 reads CASSVVGQGYNEQFF. CDR3 in DNA: TGTGCCAGCAGCGTAGTGGGACAGGGGTACAATGAGCAGTTCTTC.

V usage is TRBV5-4 and J usage is TRBJ2-2; 9 bases align to TRBD1. Germline CDR1 SGHNT, CDR2 YYREEE (reference sequence). V lost 5 bases to trimming and J lost 1 base; unmatched junction nucleotides: 3. The CDR3 sequence is 15 residues long. This chain's CDR3 is CASSNRGRNTGELFF. The DNA of the CDR3 is TGTGCCAGCAGTAACAGGGGGCGGAACACCGGGGAGCTGTTTTTT.

The rearrangement uses TRBV6-4 and TRBJ1-5, with 10 nucleotides matching TRBD1. With V trimmed by 6 bases and J by 5 bases, 10 bases remained unmatched. Germline assignment: CDR1 MRHNA and CDR2 SNTAGT. The CDR3 totals 16 residues. CDR3 sequence (DNA): TGTGCCAGCAGACCGGGACAGGGGTATGGGCATCAGCCCCAGCATTTT. Its translation is CASRPGQGYGHQPQHF.

The chain recombines TRBV5-1 with TRBJ2-2; 11 bases map to TRBD1. V was clipped by 0 bases and J by 4 bases; unmatched bases: 2. CDR1 is SGHRS, CDR2 YFSETQ, per germline. The CDR3 totals 16 residues. The CDR3 DNA follows: TGCGCCAGCAGCTTGGCCGGGACAGGGGGCACCGGGGAGCTGTTTTTT. The encoded protein is CASSLAGTGGTGELFF. Full variable domain (remainder filled in from reference TRBV5-1 and TRBJ2-2): KAGVTQTPRYLIKTRGQQVTLSCSPISGHRSVSWYQQTPGQGLQFLFEYFSETQRNKGNFPGRFSGRQFSNSRSEMNVSTLELGDSALYLCASSLAGTGGTGELFFGEGSRLTVL.

This chain joins TRBV6-4 and TRBJ2-1, with D maybe TRBD1 (5 bases). V lost 3 bases and J lost 0, with 12 bases in between. CDR1 and CDR2 (germline): MRHNA, SNTAGT. The length of the CDR3 is 16 residues. CDR3 region: CASSEKGLSSYNEQFF. The CDR3 nucleotides read TGTGCCAGCAGTGAAAAGGGGCTTAGCTCCTACAATGAGCAGTTCTTC.

J is TRBJ1-1 and V is TRBV20-1, with D perhaps matching TRBD1 (5 bases). From germline, CDR1 is DFQATT and CDR2 SNEGSKA (reference sequence). The CDR3 totals 11 residues. V lost 1 base and J 7 bases, leaving 7 bases between the germline ends. This CDR3 reads CSARATVEAFF. The DNA for the CDR3 is TGCAGTGCTAGAGCGACAGTTGAAGCTTTCTTT.

The chain is built from TRBV5-6 and TRBJ1-5; D ambiguous. Trimming stripped 4 bases from V and 0 bases from J, with 8 bases between. Germline CDR1 is SGHDT and CDR2 is YYEEEE. This CDR3 is built from 14 residues. The CDR3 region is CASSLSGSNQPQHF. CDR3 nucleotides: TGTGCCAGCAGCCTGAGTGGTAGCAATCAGCCCCAGCATTTT.

This clone was seen only once. The rearrangement joins TRBV18 to TRBJ2-6; TRBD1 might be the D (6 bases). From germline, CDR1 is KGHSH and CDR2 LQKENI. The CDR3 consists of 17 residues. Trimming took off 1 base at V and 0 bases at J, with 10 bases between the two ends. The CDR3 region has the DNA TGTGCCAGCTCACCACTCGTCAGGGGCTCTGGGGCCAACGTCCTGACTTTC. This encodes CASSPLVRGSGANVLTF. Based on the CDR3 plus reference TRBV18 and TRBJ2-6, the full variable domain is NAGVMQNPRHLVRRRGQEARLRCSPMKGHSHVYWYRQLPEEGLKFMVYLQKENIIDESGMPKERFSAEFPKEGPSILRIQQVVRGDSAAYFCASSPLVRGSGANVLTFGAGSRLTVL.

The chain links TRBV19 to TRBJ1-2, with TRBD1 identical over 12 bases. The CDR3 runs 17 residues. J lost 1 base, V lost 9 bases, and 12 bases had no gene match. Germline CDR1 is LNHDA and CDR2 is SQIVND (reference sequence). The CDR3 protein is CASTPGTGGAFNYGYTF. As DNA, the CDR3 is TGTGCCAGCACGCCGGGGACAGGGGGCGCATTTAACTATGGCTACACCTTC.

The CDR3 protein is CASSYRTGGTGELFF. The CDR3 DNA sequence: TGTGCCAGCAGTTACCGGACAGGGGGCACCGGGGAGCTGTTTTTT. This chain uses TRBV6-5 with TRBJ2-2; TRBD1 agrees at 10 bases. Trimming removed 2 bases from V and 4 bases from J; junction bases left unmatched: 1. CDR3 length: 15 residues. Germline CDR1 and CDR2: MNHEY and SVGAGI.

The gene calls are TRBV5-4 and TRBJ1-2, with TRBD1 matching over 7 bases. Germline loops: CDR1 SGHNT, CDR2 YYREEE (reference sequence). With 4 bases clipped from V and 4 bases from J, the junction kept 13 bases outside the gene matches. This CDR3 region has 16 residues. CDR3 loop: CASSLMTGTNGYGYTF. CDR3 coding DNA: TGTGCCAGCAGCCTTATGACAGGGACGAACGGCTATGGCTACACCTTC.